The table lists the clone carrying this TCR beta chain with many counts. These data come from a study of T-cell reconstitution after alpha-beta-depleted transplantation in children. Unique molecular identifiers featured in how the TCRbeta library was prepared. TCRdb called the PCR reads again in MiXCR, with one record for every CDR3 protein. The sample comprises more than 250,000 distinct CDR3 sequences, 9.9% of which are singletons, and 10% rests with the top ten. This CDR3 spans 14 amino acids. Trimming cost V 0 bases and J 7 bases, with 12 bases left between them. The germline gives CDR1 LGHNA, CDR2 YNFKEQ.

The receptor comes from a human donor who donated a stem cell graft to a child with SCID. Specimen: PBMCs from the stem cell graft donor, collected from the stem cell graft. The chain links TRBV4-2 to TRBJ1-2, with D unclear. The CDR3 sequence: CASSQEQSPGGYTF. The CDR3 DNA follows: TGTGCCAGCAGCCAAGAACAATCTCCGGGTGGCTACACCTTC.